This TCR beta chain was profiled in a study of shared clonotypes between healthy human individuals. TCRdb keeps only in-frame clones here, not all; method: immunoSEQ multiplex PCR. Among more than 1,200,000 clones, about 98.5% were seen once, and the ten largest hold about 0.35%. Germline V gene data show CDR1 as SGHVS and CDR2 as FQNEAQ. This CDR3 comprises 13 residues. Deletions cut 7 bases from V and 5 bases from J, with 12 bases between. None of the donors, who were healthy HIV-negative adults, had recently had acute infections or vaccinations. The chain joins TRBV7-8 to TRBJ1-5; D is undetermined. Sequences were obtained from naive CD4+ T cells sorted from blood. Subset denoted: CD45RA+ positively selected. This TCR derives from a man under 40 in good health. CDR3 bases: TGTGCCAGCACCCTTCAAATCGATCAGCCCCAGCATTTT. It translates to CASTLQIDQPQHF.